A selection of T cell receptor beta chains follows, all from one sample in a study of T cell responses to AZD1222 COVID-19 vaccine. Profiling relied on immunoSEQ multiplex PCR, and the TCRdb table lists in-frame clones only, not all of them. Among more than 95,000 clones, 80% to 90% were seen once, and the ten largest hold 10%. The starting material was peripheral blood, obtained on day 0 of AZD1222 vaccination. The receptors here all came from an adult in good health. Each CDR3 is given with its conserved first and last residue. Each record gives: J gene, clone size, V gene, D gene, CDR3 DNA, CDR3 protein. The D gene is left open where the match is weak. Clone size appears in some rows only: once, few, many, or a class for an expanded clone.

j_gene: TRBJ2-1; abundance: -; v_gene: TRBV18; d_gene: TRBD1; CDR3nt: TGTGCCAGCTCACTGGGACAGGGGGGTGAGCAGTTCTTC; CDR3aa: CASSLGQGGEQFF
j_gene: TRBJ1-2; abundance: few; v_gene: TRBV5-6; d_gene: -; CDR3nt: TGTGCCAGCAGCTTGGAAAACTATGGCTACACCTTC; CDR3aa: CASSLENYGYTF
j_gene: TRBJ2-3; abundance: -; v_gene: TRBV7-2; d_gene: -; CDR3nt: TGTGCCAGCAGCTTAAGCCAGTTAACAGATACGCAGTATTTT; CDR3aa: CASSLSQLTDTQYF
j_gene: TRBJ2-3; abundance: -; v_gene: TRBV28; d_gene: TRBD2; CDR3nt: TGTGCCAGCAGTTTATTAGCCCGAGGGGCTAGCGGTTATAGCACAGATACGCAGTATTTT; CDR3aa: CASSLLARGASGYSTDTQYF
j_gene: TRBJ2-7; abundance: -; v_gene: TRBV27; d_gene: -; CDR3nt: TGTGCCAGCAGGGGACCTCTTTACTACGAGCAGTACTTC; CDR3aa: CASRGPLYYEQYF
j_gene: TRBJ2-3; abundance: -; v_gene: TRBV7-3; d_gene: -; CDR3nt: TGTGCCAGCAGCGGACTTTCCATGGGGGCGGGAATGAAGTATTTT; CDR3aa: CASSGLSMGAGMKYF
j_gene: TRBJ2-1; abundance: -; v_gene: TRBV14; d_gene: TRBD2; CDR3nt: TGTGCCAGCAGCCAAGATCCGGGAGGGCCCCTTTCTGAGCAGTTCTTC; CDR3aa: CASSQDPGGPLSEQFF
j_gene: TRBJ1-1; abundance: -; v_gene: TRBV5-8; d_gene: -; CDR3nt: TGTGCCAGCAGCCTCGCGCTGCGGGCGAACACTGAAGCTTTCTTT; CDR3aa: CASSLALRANTEAFF
j_gene: TRBJ2-7; abundance: -; v_gene: TRBV4-2; d_gene: -; CDR3nt: TGTGCCAGCAGCCTGCGCTGGGGCTGGGAGCAGTACTTC; CDR3aa: CASSLRWGWEQYF
j_gene: TRBJ2-1; abundance: -; v_gene: TRBV30; d_gene: TRBD2; CDR3nt: TGTGCCTGGAGAGCCGGGACTAGCGGGGTAAATGAGCAGTTCTTC; CDR3aa: CAWRAGTSGVNEQFF
j_gene: TRBJ1-6; abundance: -; v_gene: TRBV19; d_gene: TRBD1; CDR3nt: TGTGCCAGTAGTCTCCGGGACAGGGATAGTTCACCCCTCCACTTT; CDR3aa: CASSLRDRDSSPLHF
j_gene: TRBJ2-7; abundance: -; v_gene: TRBV4-3; d_gene: -; CDR3nt: TGCGCCAGCAGCCAAGACCGGGGCTACGAGCAGTACTTC; CDR3aa: CASSQDRGYEQYF
j_gene: TRBJ1-1; abundance: few; v_gene: TRBV4-2; d_gene: TRBD1; CDR3nt: TGTGCCAGCAGCCGAGATTCGGGACAGGGTGTGAGTGAAGCTTTCTTT; CDR3aa: CASSRDSGQGVSEAFF
j_gene: TRBJ2-1; abundance: -; v_gene: TRBV15; d_gene: TRBD1; CDR3nt: TGTGCCACCAGCAGAGGCCCAGGACAGGGGGGTGAGCAGTTCTTC; CDR3aa: CATSRGPGQGGEQFF
j_gene: TRBJ2-2; abundance: -; v_gene: TRBV9; d_gene: -; CDR3nt: TGTGCCAGCAGCGGGGGGATGGCCGGGGAGCTGTTTTTT; CDR3aa: CASSGGMAGELFF
j_gene: TRBJ2-3; abundance: -; v_gene: TRBV5-4; d_gene: TRBD1; CDR3nt: TGTGCCAGCAGCTCCCGGGACAGTCCAGATACGCAGTATTTT; CDR3aa: CASSSRDSPDTQYF
j_gene: TRBJ2-7; abundance: once; v_gene: TRBV4-2; d_gene: TRBD2; CDR3nt: TGTGCCAGCAGCCAATCACTAGCGGGAGGGCCCTACGAGCAGTACTTC; CDR3aa: CASSQSLAGGPYEQYF
j_gene: TRBJ1-2; abundance: -; v_gene: TRBV25-1; d_gene: -; CDR3nt: TGTGCCAGCAGTGTGGGTGGCGGAGGCTACACCTTC; CDR3aa: CASSVGGGGYTF
j_gene: TRBJ2-3; abundance: -; v_gene: TRBV5-5; d_gene: -; CDR3nt: TGTGCCAGCAGTCACATTGTCACAGATACGCAGTATTTT; CDR3aa: CASSHIVTDTQYF
j_gene: TRBJ2-7; abundance: -; v_gene: TRBV6-5; d_gene: TRBD1; CDR3nt: TGTGCCAGCTCGCCGGACAGGGTGGCCTACGAGCAGTACTTC; CDR3aa: CASSPDRVAYEQYF
j_gene: TRBJ2-4; abundance: -; v_gene: TRBV19; d_gene: -; CDR3nt: TGTGCCAGTAGCCCGGGGGCCAATACCAAAAACATTCAGTACTTC; CDR3aa: CASSPGANTKNIQYF
j_gene: TRBJ2-2; abundance: -; v_gene: TRBV6-5; d_gene: -; CDR3nt: TGTGCCAGCAGTTACGCATCATACACCGGGGAGCTGTTTTTT; CDR3aa: CASSYASYTGELFF
j_gene: TRBJ2-1; abundance: -; v_gene: TRBV24-1; d_gene: -; CDR3nt: TGTGCCACCAGTGAATCACAAGGAAATGAGCAGTTCTTC; CDR3aa: CATSESQGNEQFF
j_gene: TRBJ2-1; abundance: -; v_gene: TRBV6-2/TRBV6-3; d_gene: TRBD2; CDR3nt: TGTGCCAGCAGTTACGCCGCGGGAGGGGACAATGAGCAGTTCTTC; CDR3aa: CASSYAAGGDNEQFF
j_gene: TRBJ2-7; abundance: -; v_gene: TRBV9; d_gene: TRBD1; CDR3nt: TGTGCCAGCAGCGTAGCGGCGACAGGGGGCGGCTACGAGCAGTACTTC; CDR3aa: CASSVAATGGGYEQYF
j_gene: TRBJ2-5; abundance: -; v_gene: TRBV28; d_gene: -; CDR3nt: TGTGCCAGCAGCCATTCCGAGAGAGGGGAGACCCAGTACTTC; CDR3aa: CASSHSERGETQYF
j_gene: TRBJ2-3; abundance: -; v_gene: TRBV9; d_gene: -; CDR3nt: TGTGCCAGCAGCGTAGAGGGGGGTAGCACAGATACGCAGTATTTT; CDR3aa: CASSVEGGSTDTQYF
j_gene: TRBJ1-5; abundance: -; v_gene: TRBV7-2; d_gene: -; CDR3nt: TGTGCCAGCAGCTTAGACAGGGCTCAGCCCCAGCATTTT; CDR3aa: CASSLDRAQPQHF
j_gene: TRBJ2-6; abundance: -; v_gene: TRBV30; d_gene: -; CDR3nt: TGTGCCTGGAATCTACAGGGTTCCGGGGCCAACGTCCTGACTTTC; CDR3aa: CAWNLQGSGANVLTF
j_gene: TRBJ1-6; abundance: -; v_gene: TRBV7-9; d_gene: -; CDR3nt: TGTGCCAGCAGCTTAGAGGGCGCTTCACCCCTCCACTTT; CDR3aa: CASSLEGASPLHF
j_gene: TRBJ1-1; abundance: -; v_gene: TRBV28; d_gene: -; CDR3nt: TGTGCCAGCAGCGATGCCGCAGGGTGGACTGAAGCTTTCTTT; CDR3aa: CASSDAAGWTEAFF
j_gene: TRBJ2-1; abundance: -; v_gene: TRBV7-6; d_gene: TRBD2; CDR3nt: TGTGCCAGCAGCCAGACTAGCGGGAGTCTTGTGCAGTTCTTC; CDR3aa: CASSQTSGSLVQFF
j_gene: TRBJ2-3; abundance: -; v_gene: TRBV19; d_gene: -; CDR3nt: TGTGCCAGTAGTATGCAACCGACGTTAATAGATACGCAGTATTTT; CDR3aa: CASSMQPTLIDTQYF
j_gene: TRBJ2-3; abundance: -; v_gene: TRBV28; d_gene: -; CDR3nt: TGTGCCAGCAGGACCGGGACACCCACAGATACGCAGTATTTT; CDR3aa: CASRTGTPTDTQYF
j_gene: TRBJ1-2; abundance: once; v_gene: TRBV4-1; d_gene: -; CDR3nt: TGCGCCAGCAGCCAAGATGGAAACTATGGCTACACCTTC; CDR3aa: CASSQDGNYGYTF
j_gene: TRBJ2-1; abundance: -; v_gene: TRBV11-3; d_gene: -; CDR3nt: TGTGCCAGCAGCCTCGACCTTAGCTCCTACAATGAGCAGTTCTTC; CDR3aa: CASSLDLSSYNEQFF
j_gene: TRBJ1-2; abundance: few; v_gene: TRBV30; d_gene: -; CDR3nt: TGTGCCTGGAGTGCTCGGGGGGACTATGGCTACACCTTC; CDR3aa: CAWSARGDYGYTF
j_gene: TRBJ2-3; abundance: -; v_gene: TRBV2; d_gene: TRBD1; CDR3nt: TGTGCCAGCAGCACACACAGGGGAACAGATACGCAGTATTTT; CDR3aa: CASSTHRGTDTQYF
j_gene: TRBJ2-1; abundance: -; v_gene: TRBV4-2; d_gene: TRBD2; CDR3nt: TGTGCCAGCAGCCAAGCGGGCGGGGGGGCCGGATACAATGAGCAGTTCTTC; CDR3aa: CASSQAGGGAGYNEQFF
j_gene: TRBJ1-1; abundance: -; v_gene: TRBV10-3; d_gene: -; CDR3nt: TGTGCCATCAGTGAGTCAGGGCTTTACACTGAAGCTTTCTTT; CDR3aa: CAISESGLYTEAFF
j_gene: TRBJ1-1; abundance: -; v_gene: TRBV6-4; d_gene: -; CDR3nt: TGTGCCAGCAGTGACTCTTGTGGGGAGGGGTTCACTGAAGCTTTCTTT; CDR3aa: CASSDSCGEGFTEAFF
j_gene: TRBJ1-6; abundance: -; v_gene: TRBV19; d_gene: TRBD1; CDR3nt: TGTGCCAGTAGTGCGGGACAGGGAGGGAATTCACCCCTCCACTTT; CDR3aa: CASSAGQGGNSPLHF
j_gene: TRBJ1-5; abundance: few; v_gene: TRBV2; d_gene: -; CDR3nt: TGTGCCAGCAGTGATAATCAGCCCCAGCATTTT; CDR3aa: CASSDNQPQHF
j_gene: TRBJ2-7; abundance: -; v_gene: TRBV6-5; d_gene: -; CDR3nt: TGTGCCAGCAGCACTACAGCGAGCGACTACGAGCAGTACTTC; CDR3aa: CASSTTASDYEQYF
j_gene: TRBJ1-2; abundance: few; v_gene: TRBV4-2; d_gene: -; CDR3nt: TGTGCCAGCAGCCCTAATACAGGCGTAACCAACTATGGCTACACCTTC; CDR3aa: CASSPNTGVTNYGYTF
j_gene: TRBJ2-7; abundance: -; v_gene: TRBV15; d_gene: TRBD1; CDR3nt: TGTGCCACCAGCGTCGACAGGGGCTACGAGCAGTACTTC; CDR3aa: CATSVDRGYEQYF
j_gene: TRBJ2-3; abundance: -; v_gene: TRBV27; d_gene: -; CDR3nt: TGTGCCAGCAGTTTATGGCCCGGGACCCGGGGCACAGATACGCAGTATTTT; CDR3aa: CASSLWPGTRGTDTQYF
j_gene: TRBJ2-3; abundance: -; v_gene: TRBV5-1; d_gene: -; CDR3nt: TGCGCCAGCAGTTATGGAGATACGCAGTATTTT; CDR3aa: CASSYGDTQYF
j_gene: TRBJ2-7; abundance: few; v_gene: TRBV18; d_gene: TRBD1; CDR3nt: TGTGCCAGCTCACTAGGACAGGGCGAGCAGTACTTC; CDR3aa: CASSLGQGEQYF
j_gene: TRBJ2-1; abundance: -; v_gene: TRBV7-2; d_gene: -; CDR3nt: TGTGCCAGCAGCTTAGGGTGGGGGGAGGACAATGAGCAGTTCTTC; CDR3aa: CASSLGWGEDNEQFF
j_gene: TRBJ2-1; abundance: -; v_gene: TRBV4-1; d_gene: -; CDR3nt: TGCGCCAGCAGCCCAGGATGGTGGGTAAATGAGCAGTTCTTC; CDR3aa: CASSPGWWVNEQFF
j_gene: TRBJ2-1; abundance: -; v_gene: TRBV7-2; d_gene: -; CDR3nt: TGTGCCAGCAGCTTAGATACCCTGCTCGAGCAGTTCTTC; CDR3aa: CASSLDTLLEQFF
j_gene: TRBJ2-1; abundance: -; v_gene: TRBV9; d_gene: -; CDR3nt: TGTGCCAGCAGCGCGGGGAGAGCCTACAATGAGCAGTTCTTC; CDR3aa: CASSAGRAYNEQFF